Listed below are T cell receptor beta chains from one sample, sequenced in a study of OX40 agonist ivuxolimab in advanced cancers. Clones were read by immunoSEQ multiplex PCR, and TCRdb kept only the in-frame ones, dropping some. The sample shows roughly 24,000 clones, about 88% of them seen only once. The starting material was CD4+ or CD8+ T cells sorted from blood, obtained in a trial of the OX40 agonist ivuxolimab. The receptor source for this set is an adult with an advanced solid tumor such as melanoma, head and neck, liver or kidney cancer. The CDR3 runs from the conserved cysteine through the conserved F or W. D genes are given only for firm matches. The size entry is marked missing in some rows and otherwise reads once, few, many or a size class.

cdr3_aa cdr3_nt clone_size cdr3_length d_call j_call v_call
CASSLARGGGETQYF TGTGCCAGCAGCTTGGCCCGGGGTGGAGGAGAGACCCAGTACTTC once 15 . TRBJ2-5 TRBV5-4
CASSTDNEKLFF TGTGCCAGCAGTACCGATAATGAAAAACTGTTTTTT . 12 . TRBJ1-4 TRBV28
CASSPLGGAAKNIQYF TGTGCCAGCAGTCCTCTCGGAGGGGCGGCCAAAAACATTCAGTACTTC . 16 . TRBJ2-4 TRBV28
CASSQDLATYYNEQFF TGCGCCAGCAGCCAAGATCTTGCGACATACTACAATGAGCAGTTCTTC . 16 . TRBJ2-1 TRBV4-3
CASSLEGAGQPQHF TGTGCCAGCAGCTTAGAGGGGGCCGGCCAGCCCCAGCATTTT few 14 TRBD1 TRBJ1-5 TRBV7-9
CASSPRTVSSYNEQFF TGCGCCAGCAGCCCCCGGACTGTTAGCTCCTACAATGAGCAGTTCTTC . 16 . TRBJ2-1 TRBV10-2
CASGLPPKVWGEDTEAFF TGTGCTAGTGGTTTGCCCCCAAAGGTGTGGGGGGAGGACACTGAAGCTTTCTTT . 18 . TRBJ1-1 TRBV12-5
CASSLDWGQGYSGYTF TGTGCCAGCAGCTTAGATTGGGGACAGGGCTATAGTGGCTACACCTTC . 16 TRBD1 TRBJ1-2 TRBV7-8
CASSFGLGTDTQYF TGTGCCAGCAGCTTCGGGCTTGGCACAGATACGCAGTATTTT . 14 . TRBJ2-3 TRBV5-5
CASRLTGENYGYTF TGTGCCAGCAGATTAACAGGGGAAAACTATGGCTACACCTTC . 14 TRBD1 TRBJ1-2 TRBV2
CASSESTGGEQYF TGCGCCAGCAGTGAGTCGACAGGCGGGGAGCAGTACTTC once 13 . TRBJ2-5 TRBV10-2
CASSNLGVSYNEQFF TGTGCCAGTAGTAACCTGGGGGTCTCCTACAATGAGCAGTTCTTC . 15 . TRBJ2-1 TRBV19
CASSLSLDTQYF TGTGCCAGCAGCTTGAGCCTAGATACGCAGTATTTT . 12 . TRBJ2-3 TRBV5-6
CASRSGFSYEQYF TGTGCCAGCAGATCGGGGTTCTCCTACGAGCAGTACTTC . 13 . TRBJ2-7 TRBV2
CASSPGQGPDTQYF TGTGCCAGCAGCCCTGGACAGGGGCCAGATACGCAGTATTTT . 14 TRBD1 TRBJ2-3 TRBV7-2
CASSLAGGRGTDTQYF TGTGCCAGCAGCTTAGCCGGCGGGAGGGGGACAGATACGCAGTATTTT . 16 TRBD2 TRBJ2-3 TRBV7-9
CASSLGLAVYEQYF TGTGCCAGCAGCTTAGGGCTAGCGGTCTACGAGCAGTACTTC once 14 TRBD2 TRBJ2-7 TRBV7-9
CSVESLAGKNEQFF TGCAGCGTTGAAAGCTTGGCAGGGAAGAATGAGCAGTTCTTC . 14 . TRBJ2-1 TRBV29-1
CASSLGQGTEQYF TGTGCCAGCAGCTTAGGACAGGGGACCGAGCAGTACTTC once 13 TRBD1 TRBJ2-7 TRBV7-2
CASSEGWSQGFETQYF TGTGCCAGCAGTGAAGGATGGTCACAGGGTTTTGAGACCCAGTACTTC . 16 . TRBJ2-5 TRBV6-1
CASSGRTATNEKLFF TGTGCCAGCAGTGGGCGGACAGCAACTAATGAAAAACTGTTTTTT once 15 . TRBJ1-4 TRBV2
CASSQDPGRPQHF TGCGCCAGCAGCCAGGACCCCGGGCGGCCCCAGCATTTT . 13 . TRBJ1-5 TRBV4-3
CAWRWRADTQYF TGTGCCTGGAGGTGGCGCGCAGATACGCAGTATTTT . 12 . TRBJ2-3 TRBV30
CASRLTPMGTGELFF TGTGCCAGCAGACTCACTCCTATGGGAACCGGGGAGCTGTTTTTT . 15 . TRBJ2-2 TRBV7-2
CASRRQGITDTQYF TGTGCCAGCAGGAGACAGGGAATCACAGATACGCAGTATTTT once 14 TRBD1 TRBJ2-3 TRBV6-1
CASSPRAGTGYQNEQFF TGTGCCAGCAGCCCCCGGGCCGGGACAGGATACCAGAATGAGCAGTTCTTC . 17 TRBD1 TRBJ2-1 TRBV7-2
CASSPLGLAGGNTGELFF TGTGCCAGCAGCCCATTGGGACTAGCGGGAGGGAACACCGGGGAGCTGTTTTTT . 18 TRBD2 TRBJ2-2 TRBV5-6
CASSFVREGNTEAFF TGTGCCAGCAGCTTTGTTCGGGAGGGGAACACTGAAGCTTTCTTT . 15 . TRBJ1-1 TRBV12-1
CASTRGRANTEAFF TGTGCCAGTACCAGGGGGAGGGCGAACACTGAAGCTTTCTTT . 14 TRBD1 TRBJ1-1 TRBV19
CSAPASGTEAFF TGCAGCGCTCCAGCATCAGGAACTGAAGCTTTCTTT . 12 . TRBJ1-1 TRBV29-1
CASSLAGDYEQYF TGTGCCAGCAGTCTAGCGGGAGACTACGAGCAGTACTTC . 13 TRBD2 TRBJ2-7 TRBV6-6
CASSLEPGSDEKLFF TGTGCCAGCAGCTTAGAGCCGGGTTCTGATGAAAAACTGTTTTTT . 15 . TRBJ1-4 TRBV7-2
CASSPSINVLTF TGTGCCAGCAGTCCGTCGATTAACGTCCTGACTTTC . 12 . TRBJ2-6 TRBV2
CASSLDGYGYTF TGTGCCAGCAGCTTAGACGGCTATGGCTACACCTTC . 12 . TRBJ1-2 TRBV7-2
CASSSGGPHTDTQYF TGTGCCAGCAGCTCTGGAGGGCCCCACACAGATACGCAGTATTTT . 15 . TRBJ2-3 TRBV7-7
CASSNELDQPQHF TGTGCCAGCAGTAACGAACTCGATCAGCCCCAGCATTTT . 13 . TRBJ1-5 TRBV6-4
CASSLPYPGPNSPLHF TGTGCCAGCAGTTTACCCTACCCCGGACCAAATTCACCCCTCCACTTT . 16 . TRBJ1-6 TRBV27
CASRAPVGSAYEQYF TGTGCCAGCAGAGCCCCGGTAGGCAGTGCCTACGAGCAGTACTTC . 15 . TRBJ2-7 TRBV28
CASSRTGGQGYF TGTGCCAGCAGCCGGACAGGGGGCCAGGGGTACTTC few 12 TRBD1 TRBJ2-7 TRBV2
CASSQAAADTQYF TGTGCCAGCAGCCAGGCCGCTGCAGATACGCAGTATTTT . 13 . TRBJ2-3 TRBV4-2
CASSRSGGSGTDTQYF TGTGCCAGCTCACGATCAGGGGGCTCGGGCACAGATACGCAGTATTTT . 16 TRBD1 TRBJ2-3 TRBV18
CASSLSTSGYTGELFF TGCGCCAGCAGCTTGAGCACTAGCGGGTACACCGGGGAGCTGTTTTTT once 16 TRBD2 TRBJ2-2 TRBV5-1
CASREGGEETQYF TGTGCCAGTAGGGAAGGGGGAGAAGAGACCCAGTACTTC . 13 . TRBJ2-5 TRBV19
CASRYDTSTDTQYF TGCGCCAGCAGATACGATACTAGCACAGATACGCAGTATTTT . 14 . TRBJ2-3 TRBV5-1
CASSPPMIAKNIQYF TGTGCCAGCTCACCACCGATGATAGCCAAAAACATTCAGTACTTC . 15 . TRBJ2-4 TRBV18
CASSYSTGGAYEQYF TGTGCCAGCAGTTACTCGACAGGGGGCGCCTACGAGCAGTACTTC . 15 TRBD1 TRBJ2-7 TRBV6-5
CASSERSSYEQYF TGTGCCAGCAGTGAAAGGAGCTCCTACGAGCAGTACTTC . 13 . TRBJ2-7 TRBV13
CASSPGHSYEQYF TGTGCCAGCAGTCCTGGGCATTCCTACGAGCAGTACTTC once 13 . TRBJ2-7 TRBV11-2
CASSGLTDTQYF TGTGCCAGCAGCGGGCTTACAGATACGCAGTATTTT . 12 . TRBJ2-3 TRBV6-5
CATRRGLGPEAFF TGTGCCACCCGAAGGGGCTTAGGCCCTGAAGCTTTCTTT once 13 . TRBJ1-1 TRBV15
CASRKSGVEQFF TGTGCCAGCAGGAAGTCAGGGGTCGAGCAGTTCTTC . 12 . TRBJ2-1 TRBV28
CASTDREPYEQYF TGTGCCAGCACCGACAGAGAACCCTACGAGCAGTACTTC . 13 . TRBJ2-7 TRBV11-2
CASSLIVNTEAFF TGTGCCAGCAGTCTCATTGTGAACACTGAAGCTTTCTTT . 13 . TRBJ1-1 TRBV28